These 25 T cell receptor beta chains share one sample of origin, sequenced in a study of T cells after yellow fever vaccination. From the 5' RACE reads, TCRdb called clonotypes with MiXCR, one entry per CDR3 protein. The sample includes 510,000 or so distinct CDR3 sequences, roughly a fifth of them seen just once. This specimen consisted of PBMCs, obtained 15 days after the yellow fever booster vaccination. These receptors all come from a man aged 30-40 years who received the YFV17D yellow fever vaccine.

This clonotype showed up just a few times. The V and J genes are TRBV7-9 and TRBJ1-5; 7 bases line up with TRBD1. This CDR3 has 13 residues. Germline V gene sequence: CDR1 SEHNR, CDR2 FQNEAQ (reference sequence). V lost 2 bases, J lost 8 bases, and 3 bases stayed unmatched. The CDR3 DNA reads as TGTGCCAGCAGCTTAAGCACAGGGGAGCCCCAGCATTTT. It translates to CASSLSTGEPQHF.

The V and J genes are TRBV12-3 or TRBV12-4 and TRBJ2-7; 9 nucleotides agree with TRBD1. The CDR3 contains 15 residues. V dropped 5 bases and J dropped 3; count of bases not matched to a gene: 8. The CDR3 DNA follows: TGTGCCAGCAGTGAAGCCGGGACAGGGAACTACGAGCAGTACTTC. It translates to CASSEAGTGNYEQYF.

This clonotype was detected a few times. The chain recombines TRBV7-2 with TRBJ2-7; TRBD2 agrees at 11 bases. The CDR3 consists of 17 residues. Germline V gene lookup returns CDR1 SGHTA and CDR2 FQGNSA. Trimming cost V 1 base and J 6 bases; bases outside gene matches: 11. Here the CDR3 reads CASSLVGGGSGRAEQYF. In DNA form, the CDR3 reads TGTGCCAGCAGCTTAGTGGGGGGAGGTAGCGGGAGGGCCGAGCAGTACTTC. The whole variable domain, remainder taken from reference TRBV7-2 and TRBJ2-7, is GAGVSQSPSNKVTEKGKDVELRCDPISGHTALYWYRQSLGQGLEFLIYFQGNSAPDKSGLPSDRFSAERTGGSVSTLTIQRTQQEDSAVYLCASSLVGGGSGRAEQYFGPGTRLTVT.

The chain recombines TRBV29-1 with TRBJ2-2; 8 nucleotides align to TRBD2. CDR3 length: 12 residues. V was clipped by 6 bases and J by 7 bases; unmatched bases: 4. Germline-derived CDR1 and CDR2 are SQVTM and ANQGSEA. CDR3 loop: CSVRGGSGELFF. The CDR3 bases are TGCAGCGTCCGGGGGGGCAGCGGGGAGCTGTTTTTT.

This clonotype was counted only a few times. Here the CDR3 reads CASSLGRVEGYEQYF. CDR3 sequence (DNA): TGCGCCAGCAGCTTGGGCAGGGTCGAGGGCTACGAGCAGTACTTC. The V gene is TRBV5-1, the J gene TRBJ2-7; either TRBD1 or TRBD2 may supply D (5 bases each). Trimming shortened V by 0 bases and J by 3 bases, and 13 bases separated the two germline ends. CDR1 is SGHRS, CDR2 YFSETQ, per germline. The CDR3 totals 15 residues.

CDR3 sequence: CSASPRTTAEQFF. CDR3 DNA sequence: TGCAGTGCTTCCCCCCGGACTACCGCTGAGCAGTTCTTC. V gene TRBV20-1 combines with J gene TRBJ2-1; D perhaps matches TRBD2 (6 bases). Germline CDR1 and CDR2: DFQATT and SNEGSKA (reference sequence). The CDR3 spans 13 residues. V was clipped by 5 bases and J by 9 bases, with 17 bases between them.

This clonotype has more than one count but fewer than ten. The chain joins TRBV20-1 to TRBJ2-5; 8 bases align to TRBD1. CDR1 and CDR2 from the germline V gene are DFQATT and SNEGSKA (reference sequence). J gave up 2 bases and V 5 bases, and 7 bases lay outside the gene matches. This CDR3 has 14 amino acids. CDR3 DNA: TGCAGTGCTGTCGTAACAGGGGGTCAAGAGACCCAGTACTTC. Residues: CSAVVTGGQETQYF.

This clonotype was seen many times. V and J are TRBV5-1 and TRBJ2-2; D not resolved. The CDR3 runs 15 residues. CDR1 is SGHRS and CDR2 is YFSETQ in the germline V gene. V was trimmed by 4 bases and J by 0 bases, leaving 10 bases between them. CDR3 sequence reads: CASSPVGPNTGELFF. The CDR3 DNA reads TGCGCCAGCAGCCCCGTGGGTCCGAACACCGGGGAGCTGTTTTTT.

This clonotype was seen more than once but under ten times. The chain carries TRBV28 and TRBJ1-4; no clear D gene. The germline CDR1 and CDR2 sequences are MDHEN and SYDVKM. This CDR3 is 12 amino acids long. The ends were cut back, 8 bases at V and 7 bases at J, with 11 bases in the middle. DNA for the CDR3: TGTGCCAGCCGCAGTCCGAGTGAAAAACTGTTTTTT. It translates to CASRSPSEKLFF.

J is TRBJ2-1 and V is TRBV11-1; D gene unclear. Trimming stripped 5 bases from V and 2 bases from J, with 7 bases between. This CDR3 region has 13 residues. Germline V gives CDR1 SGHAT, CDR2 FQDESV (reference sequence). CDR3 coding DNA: TGTGCCAGCAGCACGACAACCTACAATGAGCAGTTCTTC. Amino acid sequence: CASSTTTYNEQFF.

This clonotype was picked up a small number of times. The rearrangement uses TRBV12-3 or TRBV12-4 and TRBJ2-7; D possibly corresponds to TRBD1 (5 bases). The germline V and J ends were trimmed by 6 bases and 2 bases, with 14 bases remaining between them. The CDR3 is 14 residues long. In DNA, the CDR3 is TGTGCCAGCAGCCGCGCCGACAGCACCTACGAGCAGTACTTC. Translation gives CASSRADSTYEQYF.

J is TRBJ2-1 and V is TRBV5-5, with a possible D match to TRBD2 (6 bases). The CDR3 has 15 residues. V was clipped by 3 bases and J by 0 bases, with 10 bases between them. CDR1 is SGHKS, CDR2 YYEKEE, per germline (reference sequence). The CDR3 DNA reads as TGTGCCAGCAGCTCCCGGGACTCCTCCTACAATGAGCAGTTCTTC. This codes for CASSSRDSSYNEQFF. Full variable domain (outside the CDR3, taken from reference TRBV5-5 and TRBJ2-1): DAGVTQSPTHLIKTRGQQVTLRCSPISGHKSVSWYQQVLGQGPQFIFQYYEKEERGRGNFPDRFSARQFPNYSSELNVNALLLGDSALYLCASSSRDSSYNEQFFGPGTRLTVL.

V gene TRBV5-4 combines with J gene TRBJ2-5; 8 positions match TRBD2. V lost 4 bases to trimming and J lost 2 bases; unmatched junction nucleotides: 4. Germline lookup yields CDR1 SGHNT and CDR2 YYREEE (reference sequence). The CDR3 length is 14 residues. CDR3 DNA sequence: TGTGCCAGCAGCGTACTAGCGGTTCAAGAGACCCAGTACTTC. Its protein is CASSVLAVQETQYF.

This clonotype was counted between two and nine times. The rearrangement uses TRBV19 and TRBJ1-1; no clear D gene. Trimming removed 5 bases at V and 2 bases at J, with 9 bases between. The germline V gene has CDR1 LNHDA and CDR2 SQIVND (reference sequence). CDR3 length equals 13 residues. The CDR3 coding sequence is TGTGCCAGTAGTTCGAGGGCCAACACTGAAGCTTTCTTT. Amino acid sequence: CASSSRANTEAFF. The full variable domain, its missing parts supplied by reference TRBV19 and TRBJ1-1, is DGGITQSPKYLFRKEGQNVTLSCEQNLNHDAMYWYRQDPGQGLRLIYYSQIVNDFQKGDIAEGYSVSREKKESFPLTVTSAQKNPTAFYLCASSSRANTEAFFGQGTRLTVV.

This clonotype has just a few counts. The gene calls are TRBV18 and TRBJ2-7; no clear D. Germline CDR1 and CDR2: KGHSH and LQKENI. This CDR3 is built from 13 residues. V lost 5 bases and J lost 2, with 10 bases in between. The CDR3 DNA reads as TGTGCCAGCTCATCGGATGGCCCCTACGAGCAGTACTTC. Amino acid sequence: CASSSDGPYEQYF.

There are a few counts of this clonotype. Here the CDR3 reads CAWSVQGPQYF. The DNA for the CDR3 is TGTGCCTGGAGTGTACAGGGTCCGCAGTATTTT. The chain combines TRBV30 with TRBJ2-3, with D possibly matching TRBD1 (6 bases). CDR1 is GTSNPN and CDR2 is SVGIG in the germline V gene (reference sequence). This CDR3 has 11 amino acids. Trimming shortened V by 0 bases and J by 10 bases, and 8 bases separated the two germline ends.

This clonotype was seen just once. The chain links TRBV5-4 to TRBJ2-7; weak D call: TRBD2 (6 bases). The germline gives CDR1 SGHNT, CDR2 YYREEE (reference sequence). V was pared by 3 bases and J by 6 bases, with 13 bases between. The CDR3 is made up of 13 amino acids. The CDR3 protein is CASSSAGLGEQYF. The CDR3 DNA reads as TGTGCCAGCAGCTCGGCGGGATTGGGCGAGCAGTACTTC.

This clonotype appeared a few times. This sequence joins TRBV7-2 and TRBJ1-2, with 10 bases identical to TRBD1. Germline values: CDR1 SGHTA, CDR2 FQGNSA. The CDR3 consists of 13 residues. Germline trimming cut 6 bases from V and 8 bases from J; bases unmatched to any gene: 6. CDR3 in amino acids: CASRLDRGQGYTF. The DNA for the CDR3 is TGTGCCAGCAGACTCGACAGGGGGCAGGGCTACACCTTC. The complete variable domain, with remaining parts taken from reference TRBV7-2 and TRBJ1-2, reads GAGVSQSPSNKVTEKGKDVELRCDPISGHTALYWYRQSLGQGLEFLIYFQGNSAPDKSGLPSDRFSAERTGGSVSTLTIQRTQQEDSAVYLCASRLDRGQGYTFGSGTRLTVV.

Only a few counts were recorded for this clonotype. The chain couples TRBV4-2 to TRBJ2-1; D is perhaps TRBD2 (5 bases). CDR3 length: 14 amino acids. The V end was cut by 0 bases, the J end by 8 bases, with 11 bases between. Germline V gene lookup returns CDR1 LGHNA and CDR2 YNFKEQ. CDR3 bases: TGTGCCAGCAGCCAAGAAAGAGGGATCGATGAGCAGTTCTTC. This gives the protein CASSQERGIDEQFF.

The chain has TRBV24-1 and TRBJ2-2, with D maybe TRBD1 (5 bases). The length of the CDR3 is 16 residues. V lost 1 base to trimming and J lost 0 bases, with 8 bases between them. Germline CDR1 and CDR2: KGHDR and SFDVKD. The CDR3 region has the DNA TGTGCCACCAGTGATTTTACAGGCCCGAACACCGGGGAGCTGTTTTTT. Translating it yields CATSDFTGPNTGELFF.

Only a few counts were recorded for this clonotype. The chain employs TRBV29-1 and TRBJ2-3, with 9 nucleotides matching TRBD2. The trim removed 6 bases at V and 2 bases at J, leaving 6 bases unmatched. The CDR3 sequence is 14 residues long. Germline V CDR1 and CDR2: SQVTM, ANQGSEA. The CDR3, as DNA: TGCAGCGTAGTAGCGGGGGCAGCCACAGATACGCAGTATTTT. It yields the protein CSVVAGAATDTQYF.

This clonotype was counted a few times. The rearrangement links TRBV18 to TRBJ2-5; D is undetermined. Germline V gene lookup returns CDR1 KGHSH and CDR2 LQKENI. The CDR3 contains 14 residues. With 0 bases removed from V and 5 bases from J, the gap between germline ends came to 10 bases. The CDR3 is CASSPPLERETQYF. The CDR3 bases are TGTGCCAGCTCACCACCTCTAGAAAGGGAGACCCAGTACTTC. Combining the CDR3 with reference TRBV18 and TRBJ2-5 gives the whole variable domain NAGVMQNPRHLVRRRGQEARLRCSPMKGHSHVYWYRQLPEEGLKFMVYLQKENIIDESGMPKERFSAEFPKEGPSILRIQQVVRGDSAAYFCASSPPLERETQYFGPGTRLLVL.

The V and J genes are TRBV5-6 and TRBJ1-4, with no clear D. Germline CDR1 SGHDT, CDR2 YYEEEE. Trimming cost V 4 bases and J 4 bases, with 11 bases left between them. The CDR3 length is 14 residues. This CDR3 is CASSPRGLNEKLFF. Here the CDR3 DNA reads TGTGCCAGCAGCCCCAGAGGGCTTAATGAAAAACTGTTTTTT.

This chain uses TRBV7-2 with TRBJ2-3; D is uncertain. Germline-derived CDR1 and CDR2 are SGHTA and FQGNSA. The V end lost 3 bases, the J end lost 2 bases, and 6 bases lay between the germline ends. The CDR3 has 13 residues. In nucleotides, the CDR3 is TGTGCCAGCAGCTTTAGCCTCACAGATACGCAGTATTTT. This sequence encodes CASSFSLTDTQYF.

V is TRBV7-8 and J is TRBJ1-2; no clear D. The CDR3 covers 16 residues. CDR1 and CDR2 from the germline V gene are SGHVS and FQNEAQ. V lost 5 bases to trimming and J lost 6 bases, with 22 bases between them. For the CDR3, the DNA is TGTGCCAGCAGCCTCCCCCCGGTGGATACCCGAGATGGCTACACCTTC. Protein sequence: CASSLPPVDTRDGYTF.